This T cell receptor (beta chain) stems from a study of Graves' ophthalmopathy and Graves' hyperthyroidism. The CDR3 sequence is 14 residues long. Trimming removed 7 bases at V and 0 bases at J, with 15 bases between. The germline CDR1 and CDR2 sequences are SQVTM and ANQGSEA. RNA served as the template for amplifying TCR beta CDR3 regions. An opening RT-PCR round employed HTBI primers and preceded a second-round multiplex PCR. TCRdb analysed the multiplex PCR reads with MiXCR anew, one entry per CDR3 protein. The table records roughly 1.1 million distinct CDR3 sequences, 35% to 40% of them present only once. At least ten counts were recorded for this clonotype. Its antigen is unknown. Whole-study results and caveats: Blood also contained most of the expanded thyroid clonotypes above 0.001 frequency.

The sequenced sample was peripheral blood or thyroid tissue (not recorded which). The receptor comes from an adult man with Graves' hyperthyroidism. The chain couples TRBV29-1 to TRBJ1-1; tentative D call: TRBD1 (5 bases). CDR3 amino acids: CSGQQVQMNTEAFF. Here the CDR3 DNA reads TGCAGCGGCCAACAGGTCCAAATGAACACTGAAGCTTTCTTT.